The rows below give T cell receptor beta chains drawn from one sample of a study of T cells in Graves' hyperthyroidism and ophthalmopathy. In TCRdb, the multiplex PCR reads were re-called with MiXCR into one record per CDR3 protein. The sample yields hundreds of thousands of distinct CDR3 sequences, approximately 13% seen once. Sample: blood. Source of these receptors: a middle-aged woman with Graves' ophthalmopathy. Each CDR3 is given with its conserved first and last residue. The D gene is left open where the match is weak. Expanded clones get a size class; other rows say once, few or many, or leave the size out.

many TRBJ2-1 TRBV29-1 . CSVEERRGEQFF TGCAGCGTTGAAGAACGGCGGGGAGAGCAGTTCTTC
many TRBJ1-2 TRBV9 . CASSVADNYGYTF TGTGCCAGCAGCGTCGCGGACAACTATGGCTACACCTTC
. TRBJ2-1 TRBV27 TRBD2 CASSSGLAGGYNEQFF TGTGCCAGCAGTTCGGGACTAGCGGGGGGGTACAATGAGCAGTTCTTC
many TRBJ2-7 TRBV6-1 . CASSFGRGSSYEQYF TGTGCCAGCAGTTTTGGCAGGGGATCAAGCTACGAGCAGTACTTC
many TRBJ1-5 TRBV27 . CASSCPRPDVDQPQHF TGTGCCAGCAGTTGCCCCCGTCCGGACGTGGATCAGCCCCAGCATTTT
. TRBJ2-1 TRBV20-1 TRBD2 CSAMRVAGLNNEQFF TGCAGTGCCATGAGGGTAGCGGGTTTAAACAATGAGCAGTTCTTC
few TRBJ2-2 TRBV7-9 TRBD1 CASSPFRDRGTGELFF TGTGCCAGCAGCCCCTTTCGGGACAGGGGAACCGGGGAGCTGTTTTTT
. TRBJ2-5 TRBV7-9 . CASSPGTLETQYF TGTGCCAGCAGCCCCGGGACATTGGAGACCCAGTACTTC
many TRBJ2-1 TRBV6-1 . CASSPDMAIGQFF TGTGCCAGCAGCCCAGATATGGCAATAGGGCAGTTCTTC
many TRBJ2-7 TRBV2 . CASRLGVAYEQYF TGTGCCAGCAGATTGGGAGTGGCCTACGAGCAGTACTTC
many TRBJ2-1 TRBV29-1 . CSVIGGPVVWNEQFF TGCAGCGTTATTGGAGGGCCCGTAGTATGGAATGAGCAGTTCTTC
. TRBJ2-1 TRBV30 TRBD2 CAWKPLAGDHNEQFF TGTGCCTGGAAGCCACTAGCGGGGGATCACAATGAGCAGTTCTTC
many TRBJ2-1 TRBV6-2/TRBV6-3 . CASSYSMEFNEQFF TGTGCCAGCAGTTACTCGATGGAGTTCAATGAGCAGTTCTTC
many TRBJ2-3 TRBV5-1 TRBD2 CASSQGLAGTSDTQYF TGCGCCAGCAGCCAGGGACTAGCGGGGACCTCAGATACGCAGTATTTT
. TRBJ1-3 TRBV11-3 TRBD1 CASSSGGQYGNTIYF TGTGCCAGCAGCTCCGGGGGACAGTATGGAAACACCATATATTTT
few TRBJ2-3 TRBV19 TRBD2 CASSHLAGRTDTQYF TGTGCCAGTAGTCATCTAGCGGGACGCACAGATACGCAGTATTTT
. TRBJ1-3 TRBV20-1 . CSARGGGRVSGNTIYF TGCAGTGCTAGAGGGGGGGGCAGGGTCTCTGGAAACACCATATATTTT
many TRBJ2-5 TRBV20-1 . CSANRAWETQYF TGCAGTGCTAATAGGGCTTGGGAGACCCAGTACTTC
many TRBJ1-2 TRBV2 TRBD1 CASRVLGGGPRYGYTF TGTGCCAGCAGGGTTTTAGGGGGCGGCCCGCGTTATGGCTACACCTTC
few TRBJ1-1 TRBV30 . CAWRPGWSTEAFF TGTGCCTGGAGGCCGGGGTGGAGCACTGAAGCTTTCTTT
many TRBJ1-2 TRBV28 . CASSLSGAAANYGYTF TGTGCCAGCAGTTTATCGGGGGCCGCCGCTAACTATGGCTACACCTTC
few TRBJ2-1 TRBV15 . CATSRGESSYNEQFF TGTGCCACCAGCCGGGGCGAGAGCTCCTACAATGAGCAGTTCTTC
many TRBJ1-5 TRBV12-3/TRBV12-4 . CTSSLRGAYQPQHF TGTACCAGCAGTTTGCGGGGGGCCTATCAGCCCCAGCATTTT
many TRBJ2-7 TRBV6-1 . CASSAPGWQQYF TGTGCCAGCAGTGCCCCAGGGTGGCAGCAGTACTTC
few TRBJ1-3 TRBV12-3/TRBV12-4 . CASSSMDTGNTIYF TGTGCCAGCAGCTCCATGGACACGGGAAACACCATATATTTT
. TRBJ1-2 TRBV20-1 . CSARIQRTEEGSYGYTF TGCAGTGCTAGGATACAGAGAACAGAAGAGGGGTCTTATGGCTACACCTTC
. TRBJ2-1 TRBV20-1 TRBD1 CSARDRGRAPSYNEQFF TGCAGTGCTAGAGATAGGGGGCGGGCCCCCTCCTACAATGAGCAGTTCTTC
many TRBJ2-5 TRBV12-3/TRBV12-4 . CASSAYTSETQYF TGTGCCAGCAGTGCTTATACGTCCGAGACCCAGTACTTC
. TRBJ1-1 TRBV10-3 TRBD1 CAISSGTGGVGAFF TGTGCCATCAGTTCCGGGACAGGGGGTGTCGGAGCTTTCTTT
many TRBJ1-1 TRBV25-1 . CASNQGGWNTEAFF TGTGCCAGCAACCAAGGGGGATGGAACACTGAAGCTTTCTTT
many TRBJ2-3 TRBV13 . CASSSALGPPSPDTQYF TGTGCCAGCAGCTCGGCCTTAGGACCCCCATCGCCCGATACGCAGTATTTT
many TRBJ2-1 TRBV11-3 TRBD2 CASSSGGLAGEQFF TGTGCCAGCAGCTCGGGCGGACTAGCTGGTGAGCAGTTCTTC
many TRBJ2-3 TRBV6-1 . CASSGVGTSTDTQYF TGTGCCAGCAGTGGTGTGGGAACTAGCACAGATACGCAGTATTTT
. TRBJ2-1 TRBV20-1 . CGARRPSAGLNEQFF TGCGGTGCTAGACGTCCCTCAGCGGGCCTCAATGAGCAGTTCTTC
. TRBJ1-1 TRBV6-6 . CASSYSWGGEAFF TGTGCCAGCAGTTACTCCTGGGGAGGTGAAGCTTTCTTT
many TRBJ2-1 TRBV27 TRBD2 CASRILAGGFGEQFF TGTGCCAGCAGGATTCTAGCGGGAGGGTTTGGTGAGCAGTTCTTC
few TRBJ1-6 TRBV3-1 . CASSQVQVNSPLHF TGTGCCAGCAGCCAAGTGCAGGTTAATTCACCCCTCCACTTT
many TRBJ2-2 TRBV11-2 TRBD2 CASSPAGVDTGELFF TGTGCCAGCAGTCCAGCGGGGGTAGACACCGGGGAGCTGTTTTTT
. TRBJ1-6 TRBV5-5 . CASSSSGHGGSPLHF TGTGCCAGCAGCTCCTCGGGACATGGGGGTTCACCCCTCCACTTT
. TRBJ2-2 TRBV20-1 TRBD1 CSASTGANTGELFF TGCAGTGCTAGCACAGGGGCGAACACCGGGGAGCTGTTTTTT
many TRBJ1-2 TRBV2 . CASSDAENYGYTF TGTGCCAGCAGTGACGCAGAGAACTATGGCTACACCTTC
many TRBJ2-7 TRBV6-1 . CASSPRAERPSYEQYF TGTGCCAGCAGTCCAAGGGCAGAAAGACCCTCCTACGAGCAGTACTTC
. TRBJ1-2 TRBV9 . CASSVDGSYGYTF TGTGCCAGCAGCGTAGATGGCAGCTATGGCTACACCTTC
few TRBJ2-1 TRBV7-6 TRBD2 CASSLVTSGGNEQFF TGTGCCAGCAGCTTAGTAACTAGCGGGGGTAATGAGCAGTTCTTC
many TRBJ1-2 TRBV6-1 TRBD1 CASSTDRGYGYTF TGTGCCAGCAGTACCGACAGGGGATATGGCTACACCTTC
many TRBJ2-7 TRBV6-1 . CASSSARTSDEQYF TGTGCCAGCAGTTCCGCACGGACCTCCGACGAGCAGTACTTC
many TRBJ1-5 TRBV20-1 . CSAWGEGSNQPQHF TGCAGTGCTTGGGGAGAAGGGTCCAATCAGCCCCAGCATTTT
few TRBJ1-6 TRBV27 . CASSFRPWASNSPLHF TGTGCCAGCAGTTTTAGACCGTGGGCCTCTAATTCACCCCTCCACTTT
many TRBJ1-3 TRBV12-3/TRBV12-4 . CASSSGIWNTIYF TGTGCCAGCAGTTCCGGGATTTGGAACACCATATATTTT
many TRBJ1-2 TRBV11-2 . CASSRRQRGYTF TGTGCCAGCAGCCGCAGGCAGCGGGGCTACACCTTC
many TRBJ2-7 TRBV28 . CASSPHRTEQYF TGTGCCAGCAGTCCCCACCGAACCGAGCAGTACTTC
. TRBJ2-5 TRBV5-8 TRBD2 CASSLELAGQETQYF TGTGCCAGCAGCTTGGAACTAGCGGGCCAAGAGACCCAGTACTTC
many TRBJ2-4 TRBV12-3/TRBV12-4 TRBD1 CASSLGDRAAKNIQYF TGTGCCAGCAGTTTGGGGGACAGGGCGGCCAAAAACATTCAGTACTTC
many TRBJ1-2 TRBV3-1 . CASSQGEGYGYTF TGTGCCAGCAGCCAAGGGGAAGGCTATGGCTACACCTTC
many TRBJ2-3 TRBV7-8 . CASSLVGFTDTQYF TGTGCCAGCAGCTTAGTTGGCTTCACAGATACGCAGTATTTT